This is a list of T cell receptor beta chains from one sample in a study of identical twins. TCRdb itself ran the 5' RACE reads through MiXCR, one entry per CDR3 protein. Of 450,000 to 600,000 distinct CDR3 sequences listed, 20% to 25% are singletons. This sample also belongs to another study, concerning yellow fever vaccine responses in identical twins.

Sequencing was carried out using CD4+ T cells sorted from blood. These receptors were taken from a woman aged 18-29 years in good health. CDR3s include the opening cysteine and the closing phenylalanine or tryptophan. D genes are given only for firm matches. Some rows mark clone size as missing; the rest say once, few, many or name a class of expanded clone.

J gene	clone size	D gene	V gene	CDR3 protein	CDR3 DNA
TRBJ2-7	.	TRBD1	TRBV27	CASSLSRTGSYEQYF	TGTGCCAGCAGTTTATCCCGGACAGGCTCCTACGAGCAGTACTTC
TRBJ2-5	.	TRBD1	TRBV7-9	CASSSGTGGFETQYF	TGTGCCAGCAGCTCCGGGACAGGGGGCTTTGAGACCCAGTACTTC
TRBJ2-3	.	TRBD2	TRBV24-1	CATSDLQRGTSGSTQYF	TGTGCCACCAGTGATTTGCAGCGAGGGACTAGCGGGAGTACGCAGTATTTT
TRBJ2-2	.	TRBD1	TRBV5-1	CASSLDPGGNTGELFF	TGCGCCAGCAGCCTAGACCCAGGGGGAAACACCGGGGAGCTGTTTTTT
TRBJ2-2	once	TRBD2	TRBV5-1	CASKGTSGSNTGELFF	TGCGCCAGTAAAGGGACTAGCGGGAGCAACACCGGGGAGCTGTTTTTT
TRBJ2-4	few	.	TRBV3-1	CASSPSVGNIQYF	TGTGCCAGCAGTCCAAGCGTAGGGAACATTCAGTACTTC
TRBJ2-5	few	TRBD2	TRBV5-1	CASSNDLAGGPETQYF	TGCGCCAGCAGCAACGACCTAGCGGGGGGGCCCGAGACCCAGTACTTC
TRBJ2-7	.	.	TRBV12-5	CASGSMRAEQYF	TGTGCTAGTGGTTCTATGAGGGCCGAGCAGTACTTC
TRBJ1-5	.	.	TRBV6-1	CASSEEGGQPQHF	TGTGCCAGCAGTGAGGAGGGAGGGCAGCCCCAGCATTTT
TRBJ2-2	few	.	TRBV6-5	CASSYNGERTGELFF	TGTGCCAGCAGTTACAACGGAGAGCGGACCGGGGAGCTGTTTTTT
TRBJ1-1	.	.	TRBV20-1	CSARQGVMNTEAFF	TGCAGTGCTAGACAGGGTGTCATGAACACTGAAGCTTTCTTT
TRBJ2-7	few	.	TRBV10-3	CASEAVGRYEQYF	TGTGCCAGCGAGGCCGTGGGGCGCTACGAGCAGTACTTC